These 8 T cell receptor beta chains were all obtained from the same sample, sequenced in a study of vaccination and CD4 T cells after COVID-19. Sequenced with the Oncomine TCR Beta short-read assay was DNA taken from cultured CD4+ T cells. TCRdb recomputed calls from the PCR reads with MiXCR, one row per CDR3 protein. The sample comprises around 20,000 distinct CDR3 sequences, roughly 70% of which are singletons, and 7.6% rests with the top ten. Their recognized antigens are unknown. The sample's treatment: roughly 10-day PBMC culture with coronavirus spike peptide pools or control peptides (ViraFEST assay). The sample comprised CD4+ T cells from blood, cultured in vitro. These receptors were collected from a human donor who had recovered from COVID-19.

This clonotype was observed a few times. The chain is built from TRBV7-9 and TRBJ1-2, with D perhaps TRBD1 (5 bases). Looked up from germline, CDR1 is SEHNR and CDR2 is FQNEAQ (reference sequence). V was shortened by 5 bases and J by 8 bases, with 12 bases between the two germline ends. CDR3 length: 12 residues. CDR3 amino acids: CASSTTARGYTF. The CDR3 DNA is TGTGCCAGCAGCACGACAGCGCGAGGCTACACCTTC.

The rearrangement uses TRBV27 and TRBJ1-2, with TRBD1 matching 8 bases. The trim removed 4 bases at V and 8 bases at J, leaving 12 bases unmatched. CDR3 length: 15 residues. Looked up from germline, CDR1 is MNHEY and CDR2 is SMNVEV (reference sequence). The CDR3 here is CASSSGATGGRGYTF. In DNA form, the CDR3 reads TGTGCCAGCAGTTCGGGAGCTACAGGGGGGCGCGGCTACACCTTC.

J is TRBJ1-5 and V is TRBV30, with a tentative D call TRBD1 (5 bases). V was trimmed by 4 bases and J by 8 bases, leaving 12 bases between them. The CDR3 loop spans 12 amino acids. Germline CDR1 reads GTSNPN; CDR2 reads SVGIG (reference sequence). The DNA for the CDR3 is TGTGCCTGGACTCAGGGCGAGGAGCCCCAGCATTTT. Its translation: CAWTQGEEPQHF.

J is TRBJ1-2 and V is TRBV20-1; D may be TRBD1 (5 bases). From germline, CDR1 is DFQATT and CDR2 SNEGSKA (reference sequence). The CDR3 spans 12 residues. With 3 bases removed from V and 7 bases from J, the gap between germline ends came to 12 bases. CDR3 sequence (DNA): TGCAGTGCTAGGGGGGTCCGGCGTGGCTACACCTTC. Amino acid sequence: CSARGVRRGYTF.

The chain uses TRBV6-1 and TRBJ2-1, with a tentative D call TRBD2 (6 bases). The V gene's germline CDR1 is MNHNS and CDR2 SASEGT. This CDR3 contains 14 residues. The V gene lost 1 base and the J gene lost 12 bases, with 16 bases spanning the gap. The CDR3 sequence: CASSEGGRTVGQFF. In DNA, the CDR3 is TGTGCCAGCAGTGAAGGGGGGAGGACCGTAGGGCAGTTCTTC.

The rearrangement uses TRBV18 and TRBJ2-7; 7 bases map to TRBD2. Germline trimming cut 5 bases from V and 2 bases from J; bases unmatched to any gene: 12. CDR1 and CDR2 from the germline V gene are KGHSH and LQKENI. CDR3 length equals 16 residues. The chain's CDR3 is CASSKDSGTITYEQYF. In nucleotides, the CDR3 is TGTGCCAGCTCAAAAGACTCCGGGACTATTACCTACGAGCAGTACTTC.

The rearrangement uses TRBV6-1 and TRBJ1-5; 8 positions match TRBD1. Unmatched junction bases numbered 3, after V lost 6 bases and J lost 5 bases. CDR3 size: 13 residues. Germline loops: CDR1 MNHNS, CDR2 SASEGT. CDR3 nucleotide sequence: TGTGCCAGCAGCGGACAGGGACATCAGCCCCAGCATTTT. Its translation is CASSGQGHQPQHF.

The CDR3 DNA sequence: TGCAGTGCAAGACAGGCTTCAACTAATGAAAAACTGTTTTTT. Translation: CSARQASTNEKLFF. The chain recombines TRBV20-1 with TRBJ1-4; tentative D call: TRBD1 (6 bases). CDR3 length: 14 residues. Per the germline V gene, CDR1 is DFQATT and CDR2 is SNEGSKA (reference sequence). Deletions cut 6 bases from V and 0 bases from J, with 11 bases between.